This TCR beta chain is from a study of memory CD4+ T cells and cytomegalovirus serostatus. Regarding the study as a whole: About 40% of the roughly 150 known CMV-associated TCRbeta sequences appeared in CD4+ memory.

This clone turned up a few times. Its antigen remains unidentified. Other DNA sequences within the sample encode an identical CDR3. Sequencing used immunoSEQ multiplex PCR; TCRdb keeps in-frame clones, though not all of them. The sample includes 48,000 or so clones, about three quarters seen only once; the top ten take approximately 0.8%. The sort gate was single viable CD3+CD4+CD8-CD45RO+ cells for memory CD4+ T cells. V shed 4 bases and J shed 6 bases, with 8 bases lying between them. CDR1 DFQATT and CDR2 SNEGSKA come from the germline V gene (reference sequence). The CDR3 is 11 amino acids. Specimen: memory CD4+ T cells from blood. The sequence came from an adult in good health and CMV-seronegative. The chain links TRBV20-1 to TRBJ2-3, with D uncertain. The CDR3 here is CSATGRDTQYF. CDR3 DNA sequence: TGCAGTGCTACTGGTAGGGATACGCAGTATTTT.